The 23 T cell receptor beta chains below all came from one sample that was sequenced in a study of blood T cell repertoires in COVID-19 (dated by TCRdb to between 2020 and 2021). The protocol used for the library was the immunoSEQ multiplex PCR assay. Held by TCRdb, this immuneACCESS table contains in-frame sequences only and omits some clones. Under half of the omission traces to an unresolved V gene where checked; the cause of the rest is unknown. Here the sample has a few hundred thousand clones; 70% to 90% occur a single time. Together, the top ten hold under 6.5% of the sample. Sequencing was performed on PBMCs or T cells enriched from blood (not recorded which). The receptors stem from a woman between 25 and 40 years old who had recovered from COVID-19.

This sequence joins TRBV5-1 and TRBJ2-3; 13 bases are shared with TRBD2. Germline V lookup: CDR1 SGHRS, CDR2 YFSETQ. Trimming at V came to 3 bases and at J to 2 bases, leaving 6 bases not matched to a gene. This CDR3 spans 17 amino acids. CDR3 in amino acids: CASSWGTSGAYTDTQYF. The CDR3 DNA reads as TGCGCCAGCAGCTGGGGGACTAGCGGGGCGTACACAGATACGCAGTATTTT.

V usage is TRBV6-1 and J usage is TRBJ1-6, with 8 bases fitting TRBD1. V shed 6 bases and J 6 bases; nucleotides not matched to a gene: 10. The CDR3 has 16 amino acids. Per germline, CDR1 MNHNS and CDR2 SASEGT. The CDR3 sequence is CASSENRGKSNSPLHF. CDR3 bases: TGTGCCAGCAGCGAAAACAGGGGGAAGAGTAATTCACCCCTCCACTTT.

The DNA for the CDR3 is TGCAGCGTTAAGAGAGGGAATCGCCCTGAAGCTTTCTTT. As protein: CSVKRGNRPEAFF. The J gene is TRBJ1-1, the V gene TRBV29-1, with D unresolved. This CDR3 contains 13 residues. Per the germline V gene, CDR1 is SQVTM and CDR2 is ANQGSEA. Trimming cost V 5 bases and J 6 bases, with 16 bases left between them.

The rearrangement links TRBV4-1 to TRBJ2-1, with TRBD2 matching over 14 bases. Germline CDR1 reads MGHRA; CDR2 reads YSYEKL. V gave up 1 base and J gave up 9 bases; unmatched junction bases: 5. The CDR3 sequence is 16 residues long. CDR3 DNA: TGCGCCAGCAGCCAAGGACTAGCGGGGGGGATCGGTGAGCAGTTCTTC. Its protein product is CASSQGLAGGIGEQFF.

CDR3 in amino acids: CASSVTTGMNTEAFF. The CDR3 nucleotides read TGTGCCAGCAGTGTTACGACAGGGATGAACACTGAAGCTTTCTTT. V is TRBV27 and J is TRBJ1-1, with 7 bases matching TRBD1. Per the germline V gene, CDR1 is MNHEY and CDR2 is SMNVEV (reference sequence). The CDR3 sequence is 15 residues long. With V trimmed by 5 bases and J by 0 bases, 6 bases remained unmatched.

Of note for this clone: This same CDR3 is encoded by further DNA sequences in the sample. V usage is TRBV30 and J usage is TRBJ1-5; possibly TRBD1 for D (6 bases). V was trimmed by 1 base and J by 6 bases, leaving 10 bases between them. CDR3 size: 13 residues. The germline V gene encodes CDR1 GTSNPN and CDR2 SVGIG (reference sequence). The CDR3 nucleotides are TGTGCCTGGAGTGCGGGGGGCGGTCAGCCCCAGCATTTT. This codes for CAWSAGGGQPQHF.

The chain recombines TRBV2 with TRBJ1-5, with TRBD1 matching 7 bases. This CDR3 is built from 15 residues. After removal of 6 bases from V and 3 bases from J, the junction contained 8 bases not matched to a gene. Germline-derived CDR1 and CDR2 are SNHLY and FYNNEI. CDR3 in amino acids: CASREYRGNNQPQHF. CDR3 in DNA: TGTGCCAGCAGAGAGTACAGGGGAAACAATCAGCCCCAGCATTTT.

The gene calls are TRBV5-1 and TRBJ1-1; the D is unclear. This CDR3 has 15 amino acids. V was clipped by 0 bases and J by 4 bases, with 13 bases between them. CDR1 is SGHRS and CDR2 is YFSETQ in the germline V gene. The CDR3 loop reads CASSLGWEVVTEAFF. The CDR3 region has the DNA TGCGCCAGCAGCTTGGGGTGGGAGGTTGTCACTGAAGCTTTCTTT.

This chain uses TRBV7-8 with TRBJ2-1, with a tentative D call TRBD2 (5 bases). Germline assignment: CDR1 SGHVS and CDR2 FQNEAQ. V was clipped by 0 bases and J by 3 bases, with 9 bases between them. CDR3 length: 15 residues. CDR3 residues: CASSLADGGYNEQFF. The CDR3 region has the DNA TGTGCCAGCAGCTTAGCGGACGGAGGCTACAATGAGCAGTTCTTC.

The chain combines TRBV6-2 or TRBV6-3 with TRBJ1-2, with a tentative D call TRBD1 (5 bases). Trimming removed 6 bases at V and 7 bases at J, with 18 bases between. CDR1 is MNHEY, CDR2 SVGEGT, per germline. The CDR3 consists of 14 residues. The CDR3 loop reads CASSDPGRDPGYTF. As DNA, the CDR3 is TGTGCCAGCAGCGACCCTGGCAGGGATCCTGGCTACACCTTC.

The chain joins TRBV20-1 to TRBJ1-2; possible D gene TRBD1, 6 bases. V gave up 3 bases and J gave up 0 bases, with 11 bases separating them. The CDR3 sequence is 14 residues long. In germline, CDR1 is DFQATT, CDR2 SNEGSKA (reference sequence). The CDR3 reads CSASLQGPNYGYTF. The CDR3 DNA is TGCAGTGCTAGTCTCCAGGGGCCTAACTATGGCTACACCTTC.

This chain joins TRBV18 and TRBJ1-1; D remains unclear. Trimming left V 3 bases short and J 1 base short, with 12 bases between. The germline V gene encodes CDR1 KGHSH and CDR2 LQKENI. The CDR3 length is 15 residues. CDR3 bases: TGTGCCAGCTCACCGGGCCCAGGAGGGAACACTGAAGCTTTCTTT. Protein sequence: CASSPGPGGNTEAFF.

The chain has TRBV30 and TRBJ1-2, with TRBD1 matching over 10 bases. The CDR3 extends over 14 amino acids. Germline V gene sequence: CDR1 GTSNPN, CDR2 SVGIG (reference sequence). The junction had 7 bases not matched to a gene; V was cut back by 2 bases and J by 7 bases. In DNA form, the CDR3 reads TGTGCCTGGAGTACCGGGACAGGGGTTTCTGGCTACACCTTC. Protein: CAWSTGTGVSGYTF. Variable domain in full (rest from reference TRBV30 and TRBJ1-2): SQTIHQWPATLVQPVGSPLSLECTVEGTSNPNLYWYRQAAGRGLQLLFYSVGIGQISSEVPQNLSASRPQDRQFILSSKKLLLSDSGFYLCAWSTGTGVSGYTFGSGTRLTVV.

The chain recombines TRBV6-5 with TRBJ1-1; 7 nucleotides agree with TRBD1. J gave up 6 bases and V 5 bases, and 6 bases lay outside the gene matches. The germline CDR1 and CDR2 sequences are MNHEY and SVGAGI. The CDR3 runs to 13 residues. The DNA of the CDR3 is TGTGCCAGCAGTAGATCAGGACAGGCTGAAGCTTTCTTT. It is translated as CASSRSGQAEAFF.

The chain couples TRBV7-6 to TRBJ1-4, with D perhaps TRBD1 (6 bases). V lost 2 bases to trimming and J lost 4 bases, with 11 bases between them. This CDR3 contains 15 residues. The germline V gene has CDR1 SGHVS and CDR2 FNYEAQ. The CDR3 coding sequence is TGTGCCAGCAGCTTATGGGGGGGCAGTAATGAAAAACTGTTTTTT. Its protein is CASSLWGGSNEKLFF.

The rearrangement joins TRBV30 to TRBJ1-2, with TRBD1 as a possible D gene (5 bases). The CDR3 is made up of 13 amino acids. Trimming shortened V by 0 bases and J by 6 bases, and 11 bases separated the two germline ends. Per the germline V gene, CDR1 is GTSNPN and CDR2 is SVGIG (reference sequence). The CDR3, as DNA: TGTGCCTGGAGTGTACGGGGAGGGGATGGCTACACCTTC. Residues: CAWSVRGGDGYTF.

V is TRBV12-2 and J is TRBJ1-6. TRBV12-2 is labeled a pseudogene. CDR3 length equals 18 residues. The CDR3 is CASRSTLGGDLLNSPLHF. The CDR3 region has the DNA TGTGCAAGTCGCTCCACTTTAGGTGGAGATCTACTCAATTCACCCCTCCACTTT.

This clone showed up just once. Written as DNA, the CDR3 is TGTGCCAGCAGATCGGGACAGGCTTCTGGAAACACCATATATTTT. Protein product: CASRSGQASGNTIYF. The chain carries TRBV9 and TRBJ1-3; 8 nucleotides agree with TRBD1. Per the germline V gene, CDR1 is SGDLS and CDR2 is YYNGEE. The CDR3 totals 15 residues. V gave up 5 bases and J gave up 1 base; unmatched junction bases: 5.

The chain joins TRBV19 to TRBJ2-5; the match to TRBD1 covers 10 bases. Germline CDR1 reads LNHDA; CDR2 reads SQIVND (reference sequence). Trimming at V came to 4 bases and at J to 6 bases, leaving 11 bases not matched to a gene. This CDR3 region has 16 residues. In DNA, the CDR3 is TGTGCCAGTAGTACCTGGGACAGGGGACGAGGGAAGACCCAGTACTTC. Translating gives CASSTWDRGRGKTQYF.

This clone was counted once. CDR3 coding DNA: TGTGCCAGCAGTGCGCAGGCCTCCTACGAGCAGTACTTC. Translation gives CASSAQASYEQYF. The chain employs TRBV2 and TRBJ2-7; D call uncertain. This CDR3 spans 13 amino acids. Trimming shortened V by 4 bases and J by 0 bases, and 7 bases separated the two germline ends. Per the germline V gene, CDR1 is SNHLY and CDR2 is FYNNEI.

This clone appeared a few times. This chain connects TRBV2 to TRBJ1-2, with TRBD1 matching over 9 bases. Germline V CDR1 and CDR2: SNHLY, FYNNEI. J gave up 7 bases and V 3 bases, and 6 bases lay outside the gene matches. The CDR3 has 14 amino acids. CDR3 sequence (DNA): TGTGCCAGCAGTGAGGGACAGGGCAACCTTGGCTACACCTTC. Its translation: CASSEGQGNLGYTF.

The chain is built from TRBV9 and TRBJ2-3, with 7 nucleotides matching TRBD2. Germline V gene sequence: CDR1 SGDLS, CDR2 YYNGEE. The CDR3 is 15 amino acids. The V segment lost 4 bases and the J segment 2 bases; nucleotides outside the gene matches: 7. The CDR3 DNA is TGTGCCAGCAGCCCGCGAGCGGGAAACACAGATACGCAGTATTTT. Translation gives CASSPRAGNTDTQYF.

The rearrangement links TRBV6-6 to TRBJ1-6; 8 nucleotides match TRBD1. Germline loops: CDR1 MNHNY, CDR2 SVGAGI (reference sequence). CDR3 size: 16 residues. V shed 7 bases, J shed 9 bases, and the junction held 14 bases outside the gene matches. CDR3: CASTPATTGVVSPLHF. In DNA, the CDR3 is TGTGCCAGCACCCCCGCGACGACAGGGGTGGTTTCACCCCTCCACTTT.